A selection of T cell receptor beta chains follows, all from one sample in a study of cytomegalovirus exposure and HLA in healthy donors. Sequencing was performed with immunoSEQ multiplex PCR; in TCRdb, only in-frame clones are kept and a portion is missing. The sample records about 160,000 clones, roughly 72% being singletons. Sequenced: PBMCs. Receptors originate from a woman aged 40 to 49 in good health and CMV-seronegative. Both conserved end residues are part of each CDR3. D genes are given only for firm matches. Clone size is not always given. Where it is, it says once, few, many or a class for expanded clones.

V	J	size	D	DNA	CDR3
TRBV10-3	TRBJ2-7	NA	TRBD2	TGTGCCATCAGTGAGGGCGGGGGTAGCGAGCAGTACTTC	CAISEGGGSEQYF
TRBV5-1	TRBJ1-1	NA	NA	TGCGCCAGCAGTGTGCAGGGGAGCAGGGGTGGTACTGAAGCTTTCTTT	CASSVQGSRGGTEAFF
TRBV29-1	TRBJ2-7	NA	NA	TGCAGCGTTGAAGCCCAGGGCATCTACGAGCAGTACTTC	CSVEAQGIYEQYF
TRBV11-3	TRBJ2-5	NA	NA	TGTGCCAGCAGCTCCCGGGACGGGAGCCCAGAGACCCAGTACTTC	CASSSRDGSPETQYF
TRBV4-2	TRBJ1-5	NA	TRBD1	TGTGCCAGCAGCCAAGAAAATTTCAGGGGGTACAATCAGCCCCAGCATTTT	CASSQENFRGYNQPQHF
TRBV5-1	TRBJ2-7	NA	TRBD1	TGCGCCAGCAGCCAAGGACAGGGGACCTACGAGCAGTACTTC	CASSQGQGTYEQYF
TRBV28	TRBJ2-5	once	TRBD1	TGTGCCAGCAGCCCAGGACAGGCGGAGACCCAGTACTTC	CASSPGQAETQYF
TRBV9	TRBJ2-5	few	TRBD2	TGTGCCAGCAGCAAACTAGCGGGAGTTGGTAGAGAGACCCAGTACTTC	CASSKLAGVGRETQYF
TRBV2	TRBJ2-1	few	NA	TGTGCCAGCAGTGAAGCGCTGGGCAAGAATGAGCAGTTCTTC	CASSEALGKNEQFF
TRBV5-1	TRBJ2-5	NA	TRBD1	TGCGCCAGCAGCCTTACAGGGGTGGGAGAGACCCAGTACTTC	CASSLTGVGETQYF
TRBV28	TRBJ2-3	few	NA	TGTGCCAGCACCGCGACTAGTCCAGATACGCAGTATTTT	CASTATSPDTQYF
TRBV6-1	TRBJ2-7	NA	NA	TGTGCCAGCAGTGATCAAACCTACGAGCAGTACTTC	CASSDQTYEQYF
TRBV2	TRBJ2-5	NA	TRBD2	TGTGCCAGCAACCCAGCGGGAGGTAGGGAGACCCAGTACTTC	CASNPAGGRETQYF
TRBV7-3	TRBJ2-3	NA	TRBD2	TGTGCCAGCAGCTTAGTGCTAGCGGGAGGTATAGATACGCAGTATTTT	CASSLVLAGGIDTQYF
TRBV5-1	TRBJ2-5	NA	NA	TGCGCCAGCAGCGTCGGAGTGGAGGAGACCCAGTACTTC	CASSVGVEETQYF
TRBV27	TRBJ1-5	NA	TRBD1	TGTGCCAGCCCCCAGCGTGGGACAGGGGGCGCGGGCAATCAGCCCCAGCATTTT	CASPQRGTGGAGNQPQHF
TRBV11-3	TRBJ1-1	NA	NA	TGTGCCAGCAGCCCGATAGGGGGGAACACTGAAGCTTTCTTT	CASSPIGGNTEAFF
TRBV19	TRBJ2-1	NA	TRBD2	TGTGCCAGTTCCGTGGCTAGCGGGCCCGCCTGGGCCTCCTACAATGAGCAGTTCTTC	CASSVASGPAWASYNEQFF
TRBV4-1	TRBJ2-6	NA	NA	TGCGCCAGCAGCCAAGAAGGGGCCCTGGGCGTCCTGACTTTC	CASSQEGALGVLTF
TRBV30	TRBJ1-3	NA	NA	TGTGCCTGGAGCGTACTGAGCAGGTCTGGAAACACCATATATTTT	CAWSVLSRSGNTIYF
TRBV6-1	TRBJ1-2	NA	TRBD1	TGTGCCAGCAGCACTGGGACAGAAGGGATCGGAGGCTACACCTTC	CASSTGTEGIGGYTF
TRBV7-2	TRBJ2-5	once	TRBD2	TGTGCCAGCAGCCAGGAGCGGGAGGGCCAAGAGACCCAGTACTTC	CASSQEREGQETQYF
TRBV9	TRBJ2-7	NA	NA	TGTGCCAGCAGCGTAGTGGAGACCACCTACGAGCAGTACTTC	CASSVVETTYEQYF
TRBV25-1	TRBJ2-1	NA	TRBD2	TGTGCCAGCAGTGAATTGGGGAGCGGGAGTTCGTACAATGAGCAGTTCTTC	CASSELGSGSSYNEQFF
TRBV14	TRBJ2-3	NA	NA	TGTGCCAGCAGCCAACCGACAGGTTCCGGCACAGATACGCAGTATTTT	CASSQPTGSGTDTQYF
TRBV5-1	TRBJ2-7	NA	NA	TGCGCCAGCAGGTACGACTCTACGGGGTCCTACGAGCAGTACTTC	CASRYDSTGSYEQYF
TRBV5-1	TRBJ1-2	NA	NA	TGCGCCAGCAGCGACCTGACAGATGCTAACTATGGCTACACCTTC	CASSDLTDANYGYTF
TRBV9	TRBJ2-7	once	TRBD2	TGTGCCAGCAGCGCCTCCTTGACTAGCGGGACTCAGTACTTC	CASSASLTSGTQYF
TRBV5-6	TRBJ1-2	once	TRBD1	TGTGCCAGCAGCTTGGGGGACAGGGGGGACTCGAACTATGGCTACACCTTC	CASSLGDRGDSNYGYTF
TRBV19	TRBJ1-5	NA	NA	TGTGCCAGTAGTTCGCGGGGGGATAGCAATCAGCCCCAGCATTTT	CASSSRGDSNQPQHF
TRBV6-5	TRBJ2-2	NA	NA	TGTGCCAGCAAACTACGCGGTAACACCGGGGAGCTGTTTTTT	CASKLRGNTGELFF
TRBV5-1	TRBJ2-2	NA	TRBD1	TGCGCCAGCAGCTTGGACAGGGGGCTCACCGGGGAGCTGTTTTTT	CASSLDRGLTGELFF
TRBV18	TRBJ1-3	NA	NA	TGTGCCAGCTCACCACTGGACAGCCCCTCTGGAAACACCATATATTTT	CASSPLDSPSGNTIYF
TRBV6-5	TRBJ1-1	NA	TRBD1	TGTGCCAGTGGGAAGGGACAGGGAAACACTGAAGCTTTCTTT	CASGKGQGNTEAFF
TRBV18	TRBJ1-1	NA	TRBD1	TGTGCCAGCTCACCCCCGGGACAGGTGGATGGTGAAGCTTTCTTT	CASSPPGQVDGEAFF
TRBV6-4	TRBJ1-2	few	TRBD1	TGTGCCAGCAGTGCTACAGGGGGGACATTCTATGGCTACACCTTC	CASSATGGTFYGYTF
TRBV5-1	TRBJ2-5	few	TRBD1	TGCGCCAGCAGCCAAGGACAGGGGGAAGAGACCCAGTACTTC	CASSQGQGEETQYF
TRBV30	TRBJ1-5	few	NA	TGTGCCTGGACCGCGGGGGACAATCAGCCCCAGCATTTT	CAWTAGDNQPQHF
TRBV9	TRBJ2-1	NA	NA	TGTGCCAGCAGCCCGTATAGCGGAGCCATCTACAATGAGCAGTTCTTC	CASSPYSGAIYNEQFF
TRBV7-9	TRBJ2-6	NA	NA	TGTGCCAGCAGCTTCACTGGGGCCAACGTCCTGACTTTC	CASSFTGANVLTF
TRBV7-2	TRBJ1-2	few	TRBD1	TGTGCCAGCAGCTTAGCCGGACAGGGTGGGTATGGCTACACCTTC	CASSLAGQGGYGYTF
TRBV6-5	TRBJ2-7	NA	NA	TGTGCCAGCAGTACCGCGCACGAGCAGTACTTC	CASSTAHEQYF
TRBV11-2	TRBJ2-1	few	TRBD2	TGTGCCAGCAGCTTAGGGACTAGCGGGATTCACAATGAGCAGTTCTTC	CASSLGTSGIHNEQFF
TRBV7-6	TRBJ2-6	few	TRBD1	TGTGCCAGCAGCCAGGGACAGTTCATCGGTGGGGCCAACGTCCTGACTTTC	CASSQGQFIGGANVLTF
TRBV2	TRBJ1-4	NA	NA	TGTGCCAGCAGTGTCCGGACAGTAACTAATGAAAAACTGTTTTTT	CASSVRTVTNEKLFF
TRBV2	TRBJ1-5	NA	NA	TGTGCCAGCCGATTCTCAGGACAGCATAGTAATCAGCCCCAGCATTTT	CASRFSGQHSNQPQHF
TRBV2	TRBJ1-1	NA	NA	TGTGCCAGCAGTGTTGGGGGCCTTGGTGCTTTCTTT	CASSVGGLGAFF
TRBV5-1	TRBJ1-3	once	TRBD1	TGCGCCAGCAGAGGGACAGTCTCTGGAAACACCATATATTTT	CASRGTVSGNTIYF